This T cell receptor (beta chain) was found in a study of T cells in Graves' hyperthyroidism and ophthalmopathy. Study outcomes and limitations: Most thyroid clonotypes that were expanded above 0.001 also turned up in blood. Ophthalmopathy was model-predicted a median about 6 months pre-onset.

The CDR3 length is 13 residues. Germline V gene sequence: CDR1 MNHNS, CDR2 SASEGT. Amplification targeted TCR beta CDR3 regions from RNA transcripts. In the first-round RT-PCR of the TCR CDR3, the HTBI primer set was used. Via MiXCR, TCRdb re-called the multiplex PCR reads, giving one row per CDR3 protein. The data contain 450,000 to 700,000 distinct CDR3 sequences, approximately 44% of them singletons. In regard to this clonotype: Its antigen remains unknown. At one end, the junction sequence differs from germline, possibly due to a read error.

Uncontrolled infection, other autoimmune disease, pregnancy or lactation excluded patients. Diagnoses were established using clinical symptoms, serum thyroxine and TRAb, thyroid ultrasound and orbital computed tomography. Material for sequencing was peripheral blood or thyroid tissue (not recorded which). This receptor was obtained from an adult woman with Graves' disease, either hyperthyroidism or ophthalmopathy (not recorded which). The chain has TRBV6-1 and TRBJ1-5, with D possibly TRBD1 on 6 matching bases. CDR3 region: CAGRQGQSVPQHF. The DNA of the CDR3 is TGTGCCGGCAGACAAGGACAGTCGGTACCCCAGCATTTT.